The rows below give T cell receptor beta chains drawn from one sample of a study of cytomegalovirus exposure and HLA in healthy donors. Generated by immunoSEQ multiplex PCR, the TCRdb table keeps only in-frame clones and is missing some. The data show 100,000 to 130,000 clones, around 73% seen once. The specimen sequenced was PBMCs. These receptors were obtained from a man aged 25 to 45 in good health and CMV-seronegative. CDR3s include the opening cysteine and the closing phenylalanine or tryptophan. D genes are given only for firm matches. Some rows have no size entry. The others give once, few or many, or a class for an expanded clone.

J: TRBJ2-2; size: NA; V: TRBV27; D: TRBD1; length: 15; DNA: TGTGCCAGCAGTTTATGGACAGGGGGCACCGGGGAGCTGTTTTTT; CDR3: CASSLWTGGTGELFF
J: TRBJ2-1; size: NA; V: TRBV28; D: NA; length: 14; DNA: TGTGCCAGCAGTTTCATTCTAGCTTACAATGAGCAGTTCTTC; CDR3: CASSFILAYNEQFF
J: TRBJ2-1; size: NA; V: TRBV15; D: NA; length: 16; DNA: TGTGCCACCAGCAGTATCGAGCTGAGCTCCTACAATGAGCAGTTCTTC; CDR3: CATSSIELSSYNEQFF
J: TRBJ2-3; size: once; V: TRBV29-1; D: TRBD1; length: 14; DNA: TGCAGCGATGTCCGGGACAGCAGCACAGATACGCAGTATTTT; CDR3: CSDVRDSSTDTQYF
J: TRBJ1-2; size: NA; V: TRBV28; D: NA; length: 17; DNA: TGTGCCAGCAGTTCCGGCGGCGGGTCTGATGCTAAGTATGGCTACACCTTC; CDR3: CASSSGGGSDAKYGYTF
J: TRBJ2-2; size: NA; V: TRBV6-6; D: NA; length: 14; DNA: TGTGCCAGCAGTTACCGACAGAACACCGGGGAGCTGTTTTTT; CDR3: CASSYRQNTGELFF
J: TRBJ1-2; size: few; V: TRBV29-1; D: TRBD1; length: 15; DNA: TGCAGCATTTCCTCCTTGGCAGGGGGCTATCAGGGCTACACCTTC; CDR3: CSISSLAGGYQGYTF
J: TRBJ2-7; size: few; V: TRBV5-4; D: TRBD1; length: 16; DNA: TGTGCCAGCAGCTTGGGGACAGGGAACTCCCCCTACGAGCAGTACTTC; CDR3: CASSLGTGNSPYEQYF
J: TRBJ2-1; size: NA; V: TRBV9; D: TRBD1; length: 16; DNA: TGTGCCAGCAGCGTAGTCGGACAGGGGGCTTCGGATGAGCAGTTCTTC; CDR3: CASSVVGQGASDEQFF
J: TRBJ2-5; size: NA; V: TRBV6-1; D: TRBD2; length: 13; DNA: TGTGCCAGCACCCCGGGGGGGCAGGAGACCCAGTACTTC; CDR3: CASTPGGQETQYF
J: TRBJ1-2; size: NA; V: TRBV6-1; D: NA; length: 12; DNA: TGTGCCAGCACTACGCTAAACTATGGCTACACCTTC; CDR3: CASTTLNYGYTF
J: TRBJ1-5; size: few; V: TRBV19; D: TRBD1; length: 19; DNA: TGTGCCAGTAGTACTAGACAGGGGAGAAGAGTTAATAGCAATCAGCCCCAGCATTTT; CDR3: CASSTRQGRRVNSNQPQHF
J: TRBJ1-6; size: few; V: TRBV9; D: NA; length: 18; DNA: TGTGCCAGCAGCGCCTTTATAGGAGGGGTAGGAAGTCGCTCACCCCTCCACTTT; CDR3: CASSAFIGGVGSRSPLHF
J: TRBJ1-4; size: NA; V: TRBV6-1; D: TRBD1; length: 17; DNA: TGTGCCAGCAGTGTACCGTCGACAGGGGGACTGTATGAAAAACTGTTTTTT; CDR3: CASSVPSTGGLYEKLFF
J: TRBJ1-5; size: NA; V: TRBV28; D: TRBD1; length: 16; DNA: TGTGCCAGCAGTCCAGGGGGAAGGGATAGCAATCAGCCCCAGCATTTT; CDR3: CASSPGGRDSNQPQHF
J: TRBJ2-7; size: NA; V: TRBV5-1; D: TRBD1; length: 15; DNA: TGCGCCAGCAGCCGGGGACAGGTAAACGAGGGCGAGCAGTACTTC; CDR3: CASSRGQVNEGEQYF
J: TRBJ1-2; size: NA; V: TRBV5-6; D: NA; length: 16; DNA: TGTGCCAGCAGCTTGGTTGGACTAGGGACAAACTATGGCTACACCTTC; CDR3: CASSLVGLGTNYGYTF
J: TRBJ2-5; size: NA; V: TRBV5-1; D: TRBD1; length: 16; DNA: TGCGCCAGCAGCTCAGACACCGGGACAGGGGTAGAGACCCAGTACTTC; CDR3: CASSSDTGTGVETQYF
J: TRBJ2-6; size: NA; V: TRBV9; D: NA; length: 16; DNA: TGTGCCAGCAGCGTAGGAACTAGTACGGGGGCCAACGTCCTGACTTTC; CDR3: CASSVGTSTGANVLTF
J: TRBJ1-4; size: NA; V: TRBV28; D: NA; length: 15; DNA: TGTGCCAGCAGTTTGCGGGAGGCAACTAATGAAAAACTGTTTTTT; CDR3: CASSLREATNEKLFF
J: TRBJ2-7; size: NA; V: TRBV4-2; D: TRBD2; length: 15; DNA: TGTGCCAGCAGCCAAGGGACTAGCGTCTCCTACGAGCAGTACTTC; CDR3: CASSQGTSVSYEQYF
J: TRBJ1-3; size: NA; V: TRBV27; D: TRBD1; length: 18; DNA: TGTGCCAGCAGTCCCTCCCCAACCGGGACAGTGGCTGGAAACACCATATATTTT; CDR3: CASSPSPTGTVAGNTIYF
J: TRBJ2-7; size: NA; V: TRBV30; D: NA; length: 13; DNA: TGTGCCTGGATAAGGGCAGGGCCCTACGAGCAGTACTTC; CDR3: CAWIRAGPYEQYF
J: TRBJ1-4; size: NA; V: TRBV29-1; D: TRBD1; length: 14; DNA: TGCAGCGTTGATACAGGGGGAACTAATGAAAAACTGTTTTTT; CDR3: CSVDTGGTNEKLFF
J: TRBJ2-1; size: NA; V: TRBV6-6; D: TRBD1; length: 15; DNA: TGTGCCAGCAGTCAGCCGGGACAGGGCTTCAATGAGCAGTTCTTC; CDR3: CASSQPGQGFNEQFF
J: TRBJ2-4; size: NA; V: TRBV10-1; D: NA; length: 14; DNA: TGCGCCAGCAGCGACAGGGCCAGGGGGGACATTCAGTACTTC; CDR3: CASSDRARGDIQYF
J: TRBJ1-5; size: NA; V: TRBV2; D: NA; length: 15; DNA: TGTGCCAGCAGGTCAGTTACCCATAGCAATCAGCCCCAGCATTTT; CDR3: CASRSVTHSNQPQHF
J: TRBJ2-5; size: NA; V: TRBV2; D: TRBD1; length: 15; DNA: TGTGCCAGCAGTGATCCAGACAGGGCCGAAGAGACCCAGTACTTC; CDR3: CASSDPDRAEETQYF
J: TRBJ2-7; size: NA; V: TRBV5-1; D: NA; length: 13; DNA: TGCGCCAGCTCCCCGGACAGACCCTACGAGCAGTACTTC; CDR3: CASSPDRPYEQYF
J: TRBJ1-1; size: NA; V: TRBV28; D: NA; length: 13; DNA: TGTGCCAATCGGGGGAGGGAGAACACTGAAGCTTTCTTT; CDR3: CANRGRENTEAFF
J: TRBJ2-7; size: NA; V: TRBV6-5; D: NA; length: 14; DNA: TGTGCCAGCAGTTATCGGCTAGCTGCGGACGAGCAGTACTTC; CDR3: CASSYRLAADEQYF
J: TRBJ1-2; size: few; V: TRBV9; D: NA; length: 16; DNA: TGTGCCAGCAGCCCCCCCGGGAGATCATCTAACTATGGCTACACCTTC; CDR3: CASSPPGRSSNYGYTF
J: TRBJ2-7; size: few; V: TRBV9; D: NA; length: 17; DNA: TGTGCCAGCAGCGTACGCGTTCACAGGGCGAAAACCTACGAGCAGTACTTC; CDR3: CASSVRVHRAKTYEQYF
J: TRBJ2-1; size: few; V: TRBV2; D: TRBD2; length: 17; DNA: TGTGCCAGCAGTCCCCGGACTAGCGGGATAGGAGAGAGTGAGCAGTTCTTC; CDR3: CASSPRTSGIGESEQFF
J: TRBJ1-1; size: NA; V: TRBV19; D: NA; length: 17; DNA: TGTGCCAGTAGTAACCTCTTAGGGCCTTGGGGGGACACTGAAGCTTTCTTT; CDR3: CASSNLLGPWGDTEAFF
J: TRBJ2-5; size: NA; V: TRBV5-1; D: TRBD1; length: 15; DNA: TGCGCCAGCAGCACTGGGACAGGGTATCAAGAGACCCAGTACTTC; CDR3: CASSTGTGYQETQYF
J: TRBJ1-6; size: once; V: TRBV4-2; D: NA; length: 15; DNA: TGTGCCAGCAGCCAAGAACAGGTCAATAATTCACCCCTCCACTTT; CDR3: CASSQEQVNNSPLHF
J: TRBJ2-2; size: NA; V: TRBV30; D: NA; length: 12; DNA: TGTGCCTGGAGTGTACTGGTCGGGGAGCTGTTTTTT; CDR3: CAWSVLVGELFF
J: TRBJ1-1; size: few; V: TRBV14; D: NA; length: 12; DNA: TGTGCCAGCAGCCAATGGGGGGTTGAAGCTTTCTTT; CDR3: CASSQWGVEAFF
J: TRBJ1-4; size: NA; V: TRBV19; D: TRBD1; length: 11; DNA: TGCTCACGGGACAGCAATGAAAAACTGTTTTTT; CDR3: CSRDSNEKLFF
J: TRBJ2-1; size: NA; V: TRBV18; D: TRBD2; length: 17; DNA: TGTGCCAGCTCACCACGCCGGGCTAGCGGAGACGACAATGAGCAGTTCTTC; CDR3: CASSPRRASGDDNEQFF
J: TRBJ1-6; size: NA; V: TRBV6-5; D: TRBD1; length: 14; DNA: TGTGCCAGCAGTTTGGGACAGGGCGGTTCACCCCTCCACTTT; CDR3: CASSLGQGGSPLHF
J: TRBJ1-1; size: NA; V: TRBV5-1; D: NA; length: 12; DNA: TGCGCCAGCAGCTTGTTGCGGGGTGAAGCTTTCTTT; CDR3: CASSLLRGEAFF
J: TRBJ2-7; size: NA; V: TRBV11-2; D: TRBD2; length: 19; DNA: TGTGCCAGCAGCCCTGGGGGTCTAGCGGGGGTTACCTTTAGTTACGAGCAGTACTTC; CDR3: CASSPGGLAGVTFSYEQYF
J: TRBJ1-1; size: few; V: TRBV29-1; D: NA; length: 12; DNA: TGCAGCGTTGACGGGTTGAACACTGAAGCTTTCTTT; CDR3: CSVDGLNTEAFF
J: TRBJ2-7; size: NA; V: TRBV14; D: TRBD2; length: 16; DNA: TGTGCCAGCAGCCTGGGACTAGCGGTACTGGGTTACGAGCAGTACTTC; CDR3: CASSLGLAVLGYEQYF